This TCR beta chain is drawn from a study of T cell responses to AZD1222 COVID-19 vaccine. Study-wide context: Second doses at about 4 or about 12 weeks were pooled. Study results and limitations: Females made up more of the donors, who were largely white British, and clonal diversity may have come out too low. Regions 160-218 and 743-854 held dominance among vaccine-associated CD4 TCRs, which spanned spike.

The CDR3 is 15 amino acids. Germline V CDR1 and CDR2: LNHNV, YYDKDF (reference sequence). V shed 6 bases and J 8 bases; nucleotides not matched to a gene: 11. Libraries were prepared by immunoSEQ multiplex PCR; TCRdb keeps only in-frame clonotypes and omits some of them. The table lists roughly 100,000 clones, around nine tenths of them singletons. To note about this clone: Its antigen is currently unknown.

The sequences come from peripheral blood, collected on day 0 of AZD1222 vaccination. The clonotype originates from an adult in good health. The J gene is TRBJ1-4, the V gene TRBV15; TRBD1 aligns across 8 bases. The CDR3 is CATSPGQGILEKLFF. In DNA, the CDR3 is TGTGCCACCAGTCCAGGACAGGGAATTTTAGAAAAACTGTTTTTT.